This T cell receptor (beta chain) emerged from a study of T cells in Graves' hyperthyroidism and ophthalmopathy. Findings and caveats of the study: Blood also carried most thyroid clonotypes expanded above 0.001.

This clonotype was seen more than once but under ten times. The antigen is not known. With duration under 3 months, ophthalmopathy was active: Clinical Activity Score at least 3, NOSPECS at least 4. Thyroid ultrasound and orbital computed tomography, with clinical symptoms and serum thyroxine and TRAb, informed diagnoses. The CDR3 regions of TCR beta were amplified from RNA transcripts. TCR CDR3 underwent first-round RT-PCR with the HTBI primer set. MiXCR, run by TCRdb on the multiplex PCR reads, gives a single entry per CDR3 protein. The repertoire holds some 490,000 distinct CDR3 sequences, under 25% seen once, with less than 65% in the top ten. The receptor was isolated from a woman aged 70-85 years with Graves' ophthalmopathy. The sequencing sample was made of blood.

DNA of the CDR3: TGCAGTGCCCCTCGGCGGGAGAGGAACACCGGGGAGCTGTTTTTT. Encoded protein: CSAPRRERNTGELFF. The chain couples TRBV20-1 to TRBJ2-2; 7 bases are shared with TRBD2. V shed 6 bases, J shed 1 base, and the junction held 8 bases outside the gene matches. The CDR3 is 15 residues long. Germline V CDR1 and CDR2: DFQATT, SNEGSKA (reference sequence).